This T cell receptor beta chain was observed in a study of shared clonotypes between healthy human individuals. Whole-study findings and limits: Sampling covered nothing but blood. Tissue TCR repertoires likely differ from those found in blood. Naive subsets usually exceeded memory subsets in estimated richness.

The CDR3 loop spans 14 amino acids. After removal of 1 base from V and 7 bases from J, the junction contained 8 bases not matched to a gene. Looked up from germline, CDR1 is SQVTM and CDR2 is ANQGSEA. Some clones are missing from TCRdb's copy, which holds only in-frame ones; the method was immunoSEQ multiplex PCR. Of 950,000 to 1,200,000 clones listed, roughly 80% are singletons. A note on this clone: Antigen specificity is unknown.

Memory CD4+ cells were the fraction left after CD45RA+ naive selection. The chain couples TRBV29-1 to TRBJ1-2, with 8 bases that match TRBD1. Input material: memory CD4+ T cells from PBMCs. As for subset: CD45RA-negative fraction. This sequence was found in a man younger than 30 in good health. Some clones in this sample may be carry-over from other donors' samples. In nucleotides, the CDR3 is TGCAGCGTTGAAGCAGGGGACAGGTGGGGTGGCTACACCTTC. Translation: CSVEAGDRWGGYTF.